The 9 T cell receptor beta chains given below trace back to one sample, sequenced in a study of neoadjuvant nivolumab and ipilimumab in lung cancer. This table comes from immunoSEQ multiplex PCR, and its TCRdb copy is limited to in-frame clones, with some not included. Here the sample spans 15,000 to 20,000 clones, 75% to 90% being singletons. The sequenced sample was peripheral blood, obtained before neoadjuvant nivolumab, alone or with ipilimumab. The receptors shown here come from an adult with non-small cell lung cancer.

This rearrangement joins TRBV4-3 to TRBJ1-1; a weak D match, TRBD1 (5 bases). The V gene's germline CDR1 is LGHNA and CDR2 YSLEER. The V gene lost 0 bases and the J gene lost 1 base, with 12 bases spanning the gap. This CDR3 has 16 residues. The DNA of the CDR3 is TGCGCCAGCAGCCAAGATATAGCAGGGCAGAACACTGAAGCTTTCTTT. Protein: CASSQDIAGQNTEAFF.

CDR3 coding DNA: TGTGCCAGAAGGCCGACAGATACGCAGTATTTT. Amino acids: CARRPTDTQYF. The V gene is TRBV5-3, the J gene TRBJ2-3; no firm D call. TRBV5-3 is treated as an ORF (open reading frame) with a function not yet certain. CDR3 length: 11 residues. V dropped 5 bases and J dropped 3 bases, with 4 bases sitting between them.

This clone turned up a few times. The rearrangement uses TRBV5-4 and TRBJ1-1; 8 positions agree with TRBD1. V shed 6 bases and J 7 bases; nucleotides not matched to a gene: 5. Germline V gives CDR1 SGHNT, CDR2 YYREEE (reference sequence). The CDR3 is made up of 12 amino acids. CDR3: CASTTGGIEAFF. CDR3 DNA sequence: TGTGCCAGCACCACAGGGGGGATTGAAGCTTTCTTT.

This clone occurred a few times. V usage is TRBV7-6 and J usage is TRBJ1-4; the D gene is possibly TRBD1 (6 bases). The V end lost 5 bases, the J end lost 0 bases, and 13 bases lay between the germline ends. The CDR3 totals 16 residues. In germline, CDR1 is SGHVS, CDR2 FNYEAQ. CDR3 sequence: CASSAWGATTNEKLFF. CDR3 nucleotide sequence: TGTGCCAGCAGCGCCTGGGGGGCGACAACTAATGAAAAACTGTTTTTT.

The chain has TRBV5-6 and TRBJ2-7; D is perhaps TRBD2 (5 bases). Trimming cost V 4 bases and J 2 bases, with 7 bases left between them. Germline V gives CDR1 SGHDT, CDR2 YYEEEE. This CDR3 contains 12 residues. The CDR3 bases are TGTGCCAGCAGCCCCGGGACCTACGAGCAGTACTTC. It translates to CASSPGTYEQYF. The whole variable domain, remainder taken from reference TRBV5-6 and TRBJ2-7, is DAGVTQSPTHLIKTRGQQVTLRCSPKSGHDTVSWYQQALGQGPQFIFQYYEEEERQRGNFPDRFSGHQFPNYSSELNVNALLLGDSALYLCASSPGTYEQYFGPGTRLTVT.

The chain is built from TRBV7-8 and TRBJ2-5, with D tentatively TRBD2 (6 bases). This CDR3 region has 15 residues. The germline V gene has CDR1 SGHVS and CDR2 FQNEAQ. Trimming removed 2 bases from V and 9 bases from J, with 19 bases in between. For the CDR3, the DNA is TGTGCCAGCAGCTTATCGATTGAGAGTCGGGGGTCCCAGTACTTC. It translates to CASSLSIESRGSQYF.

The chain uses TRBV9 and TRBJ2-5, with D perhaps matching TRBD2 (6 bases). The germline V and J ends were trimmed by 0 bases and 5 bases, with 20 bases remaining between them. The CDR3 consists of 17 residues. Germline CDR1 SGDLS, CDR2 YYNGEE. The CDR3 bases are TGTGCCAGCAGCGTAGGGGCCCCAAGCGGGTTGATGGAGACCCAGTACTTC. Protein product: CASSVGAPSGLMETQYF. The complete variable domain, with remaining parts taken from reference TRBV9 and TRBJ2-5, reads DSGVTQTPKHLITATGQRVTLRCSPRSGDLSVYWYQQSLDQGLQFLIQYYNGEERAKGNILERFSAQQFPDLHSELNLSSLELGDSALYFCASSVGAPSGLMETQYFGPGTRLLVL.

The V gene is TRBV10-3, the J gene TRBJ2-3; unclear D gene. Trimming stripped 6 bases from V and 1 base from J, with 8 bases between. CDR3 length: 13 amino acids. The germline V gene encodes CDR1 ENHRY and CDR2 SYGVKD. The CDR3: CAISLTGTDTQYF. In nucleotides, the CDR3 is TGTGCCATCAGCCTCACGGGCACAGATACGCAGTATTTT.

The chain combines TRBV6-6 with TRBJ1-4; 9 positions match TRBD1. This CDR3 is built from 15 residues. Germline lookup yields CDR1 MNHNY and CDR2 SVGAGI (reference sequence). V gave up 5 bases and J gave up 6 bases; unmatched junction bases: 7. The CDR3: CASSRGRDRDEKLFF. The CDR3 region has the DNA TGTGCCAGCAGTCGGGGCCGGGACAGGGATGAAAAACTGTTTTTT.